The rows below give T cell receptor beta chains drawn from one sample of a study of T cells in Graves' hyperthyroidism and ophthalmopathy. Each CDR3 protein is one row after TCRdb ran MiXCR on the multiplex PCR reads. The sample has around 500,000 distinct CDR3 sequences, roughly 22% seen once; the top ten hold approximately 49%. Material for sequencing was blood. The receptors stem from a woman in her 70s with Graves' ophthalmopathy. The CDR3 runs from the conserved cysteine through the conserved F or W. A D gene is named only where the DNA matches it firmly. Size is stated for part of the rows, as once, few or many counts, or as a class when the clone is expanded.

>TRBV7-6|TRBJ1-2|NA|NA
CASSPGGGGVYGYTF
TGTGCCAGCAGCCCAGGCGGGGGAGGGGTGTATGGCTACACCTTC
>TRBV30|TRBJ2-5|NA|TRBD2
CAWSNLAGGAETQYF
TGTGCCTGGAGTAACTTAGCGGGAGGAGCCGAGACCCAGTACTTC
>TRBV6-1|TRBJ2-3|NA|NA
CASSRLGGGTDTQYF
TGTGCCAGCAGTCGCCTAGGCGGGGGCACAGATACGCAGTATTTT
>TRBV2|TRBJ2-1|many|TRBD2
CASSATSGRGVGNEQFF
TGTGCCAGCAGTGCGACTAGCGGGAGGGGAGTCGGAAATGAGCAGTTCTTC
>TRBV2|TRBJ1-2|many|NA
CASSPVLRSGGYTF
TGTGCCAGCAGTCCAGTCCTCAGGTCCGGTGGCTACACCTTC
>TRBV9|TRBJ2-2|NA|NA
CASSVAPLAPLTGELFF
TGTGCCAGCAGCGTAGCTCCTCTAGCCCCCCTAACCGGGGAGCTGTTTTTT
>TRBV30|TRBJ1-5|NA|NA
CAWGPWGNQPQHF
TGTGCCTGGGGGCCCTGGGGCAATCAGCCCCAGCATTTT
>TRBV25-1|TRBJ1-2|few|NA
CASSGGIRGDGYTF
TGTGCCAGCAGTGGAGGAATTCGGGGAGATGGCTACACCTTC
>TRBV7-2|TRBJ1-3|NA|NA
CASSLLNSGNTIYF
TGTGCCAGCAGCTTACTGAACTCTGGAAACACCATATATTTT
>TRBV3-1|TRBJ2-1|many|TRBD2
CASSRGLERNEQFF
TGTGCCAGCAGCCGTGGACTAGAACGCAATGAGCAGTTCTTC
>TRBV6-2/TRBV6-3|TRBJ2-1|many|TRBD2
CASSRTSGRANEQFF
TGTGCCAGCAGTCGGACTAGCGGGAGGGCCAATGAGCAGTTCTTC
>TRBV7-8|TRBJ2-2|NA|NA
CASSQRTVNTGELFF
TGTGCCAGCAGCCAGAGGACAGTGAACACCGGGGAGCTGTTTTTT
>TRBV6-1|TRBJ1-6|NA|TRBD1
CASKRLDRDNSPLHF
TGTGCCAGCAAAAGGCTGGACAGGGATAATTCACCCCTCCACTTT
>TRBV7-3|TRBJ2-6|NA|NA
CASSLRPSPSGANVLTF
TGTGCCAGCAGCTTAAGGCCTTCGCCCTCTGGGGCCAACGTCCTGACTTTC
>TRBV19|TRBJ1-1|few|NA
CASREGGEVGTEAFF
TGTGCCAGTAGAGAGGGGGGCGAGGTCGGCACTGAAGCTTTCTTT
>TRBV14|TRBJ1-2|few|NA
CASSASAGGRGYTF
TGTGCCAGCAGCGCGAGTGCGGGGGGGCGAGGCTACACCTTC
>TRBV7-9|TRBJ2-2|few|NA
CASSHVTLYRANTGELFF
TGTGCCAGCAGCCACGTCACATTATACAGAGCGAACACCGGGGAGCTGTTTTTT
>TRBV24-1|TRBJ1-5|NA|TRBD1
CATSEPGQGSGSNQPQHF
TGTGCCACCAGTGAGCCGGGACAGGGGTCGGGCAGCAATCAGCCCCAGCATTTT
>TRBV7-2|TRBJ1-1|few|NA
CASSFSGGNVEAFF
TGTGCCAGCAGCTTCTCTGGGGGAAACGTTGAAGCTTTCTTT
>TRBV7-2|TRBJ2-1|NA|NA
CASSLGESQFF
TGTGCCAGCAGCTTAGGGGAATCGCAGTTCTTC
>TRBV7-2|TRBJ2-7|many|TRBD2
CASSSAGVTYEQYF
TGTGCCAGCAGCTCAGCGGGAGTAACCTACGAGCAGTACTTC
>TRBV19|TRBJ2-2|few|TRBD2
CASSIGSGRGTGELFF
TGTGCCAGTAGTATTGGTAGCGGGAGAGGAACCGGGGAGCTGTTTTTT
>TRBV11-1|TRBJ2-3|NA|NA
CASSLSGHPEDTQYF
TGTGCCAGCAGCTTATCGGGGCACCCGGAAGATACGCAGTATTTT
>TRBV6-1|TRBJ1-5|many|NA
CASSGKGSDSNQPQHF
TGTGCCAGCAGTGGGAAGGGCAGCGATAGCAATCAGCCCCAGCATTTT
>TRBV7-2|TRBJ1-5|NA|NA
CASSLDGHVNQPQHF
TGTGCCAGCAGCTTAGATGGCCACGTCAATCAGCCCCAGCATTTT
>TRBV20-1|TRBJ1-1|many|NA
CSATGYGAGEAFF
TGCAGTGCCACCGGTTATGGGGCGGGTGAAGCTTTCTTT
>TRBV9|TRBJ2-5|many|NA
CASSPEGQRETQYF
TGTGCCAGCAGCCCCGAAGGACAGAGGGAGACCCAGTACTTC
>TRBV29-1|TRBJ1-3|NA|NA
CSVETGNTIYF
TGCAGCGTTGAAACTGGAAACACCATATATTTT
>TRBV7-2|TRBJ2-5|few|TRBD1
CASSHSWDRGKETQYF
TGTGCCAGCAGCCATTCGTGGGACAGAGGGAAAGAGACCCAGTACTTC
>TRBV12-3/TRBV12-4|TRBJ2-3|NA|TRBD2
CASSSDPWSGGNTDTQYF
TGTGCCAGCAGTTCTGACCCCTGGAGCGGGGGAAACACAGATACGCAGTATTTT
>TRBV28|TRBJ2-5|NA|NA
CASSFGNPLYQETQYF
TGTGCCAGCAGTTTTGGAAATCCCTTGTACCAAGAGACCCAGTACTTC
>TRBV6-1|TRBJ2-3|few|NA
CASSPGTLYTDTQYF
TGTGCCAGCAGTCCCGGGACTCTATACACAGATACGCAGTATTTT
>TRBV6-5|TRBJ1-1|many|NA
CASSYGGGMNTEAFF
TGTGCCAGCAGTTACGGGGGCGGCATGAACACTGAAGCTTTCTTT
>TRBV5-4|TRBJ1-1|NA|NA
CASSNGRRNTEAFF
TGTGCCAGCAGCAACGGGCGAAGGAACACTGAAGCTTTCTTT
>TRBV7-9|TRBJ1-1|many|NA
CASSFGSTEAFF
TGTGCCAGCAGCTTTGGGAGCACTGAAGCTTTCTTT
>TRBV10-1|TRBJ2-3|NA|NA
CASSETLADTQYF
TGCGCCAGCAGTGAGACCCTGGCAGATACGCAGTATTTT
>TRBV18|TRBJ1-2|NA|NA
CASSPQRTHDNYGYTF
TGTGCCAGCTCACCACAAAGGACACACGATAACTATGGCTACACCTTC
>TRBV3-1|TRBJ2-2|NA|NA
CASSQVQNTGELFF
TGTGCCAGCAGCCAAGTCCAGAACACCGGGGAGCTGTTTTTT
>TRBV29-1|TRBJ1-2|NA|NA
CSVEVETVYGYTF
TGCAGCGTTGAAGTCGAAACAGTTTATGGCTACACCTTC
>TRBV7-2|TRBJ1-4|few|NA
CASSPRQVNEKLFF
TGTGCCAGCAGCCCACGACAGGTTAATGAAAAACTGTTTTTT
>TRBV7-6|TRBJ2-3|few|NA
CASSFAIRDTQYF
TGTGCCAGCAGCTTTGCTATCCGGGATACGCAGTATTTT
>TRBV6-2/TRBV6-3|TRBJ1-5|NA|TRBD1
CASVGQGRVSNQPQHF
TGTGCCAGCGTAGGACAGGGGAGAGTCAGCAATCAGCCCCAGCATTTT
>TRBV3-1|TRBJ1-1|many|NA
CASSQEARTSEAFF
TGTGCCAGCAGCCAAGAGGCCAGGACCTCTGAAGCTTTCTTT
>TRBV19|TRBJ2-1|NA|TRBD1
CASRWGQGDYNEQFF
TGTGCCAGTCGATGGGGACAGGGGGACTACAATGAGCAGTTCTTC